This T cell receptor (beta chain) was obtained from a study of OX40 agonist ivuxolimab in advanced cancers. To note about this clone: Its antigen is unknown.

Patients with autoimmune history or systemic immunosuppression were excluded. Repertoires were generated with immunoSEQ multiplex PCR, while TCRdb's copy carries only in-frame clones and drops some. The sample yields 20,000 to 25,000 clones, approximately 82% seen once. Study-level findings and limits: CD8+ T cells averaged more expanded clones than CD4+.

Here the sequenced sample was CD4+ or CD8+ T cells sorted from blood, taken in a trial of the OX40 agonist ivuxolimab. The TCR was taken from an adult with an advanced solid tumor such as melanoma, head and neck, liver or kidney cancer.

CDR3 amino acids: CASRGDRVAYGYTF. In DNA, the CDR3 is TGTGCCAGCAGGGGGGACAGGGTAGCCTATGGCTACACCTTC. The rearrangement uses TRBV6-1 and TRBJ1-2; TRBD1 matches 9 bases. Unmatched junction bases numbered 6, after V lost 6 bases and J lost 4 bases. This CDR3 region has 14 residues. The germline V gene encodes CDR1 MNHNS and CDR2 SASEGT.